This TCR beta chain came from a study of molecular identifiers for immune sequencing clone quantification. This CDR3 comprises 16 residues. Germline loops: CDR1 SEHNR, CDR2 FQNEAQ (reference sequence). V shed 4 bases, J shed 3 bases, and the junction held 10 bases outside the gene matches. MiXCR, applied by TCRdb to the PCR reads, yields one record per CDR3 protein. The sample shows hundreds of thousands of distinct CDR3 sequences, about 25% of them seen only once. The V and J genes are TRBV7-9 and TRBJ2-5; 8 bases line up with TRBD1. The sequenced sample was naive CD8+ T cells from blood, with Jurkat cell RNA spiked in. Stated subset: FACS-sorted CD8+CD4-CCR7+CD45RA+ naive T cells. This receptor was taken from a human donor in good health. Some libraries in this study had Jurkat cell RNA spiked in. CDR3 sequence: CASSSPVDRAEETQYF. In nucleotides, the CDR3 is TGTGCCAGCAGCTCCCCCGTGGACAGGGCGGAAGAGACCCAGTACTTC.